This T cell receptor (beta chain) appears in the sequencing data of a study of cytomegalovirus exposure and HLA in healthy donors. The CDR3 runs to 16 residues. Trimming removed 0 bases from V and 2 bases from J, with 11 bases in between. The germline V gene has CDR1 WSHSY and CDR2 SAAADI. Use of 60 Vbeta and 13 Jbeta primers characterized the PCR. Using immunoSEQ multiplex PCR, the repertoire was profiled, and TCRdb retains in-frame clones only, with some absent. This sample carries about 140,000 clones, approximately 70% of them seen once, and the ten largest clones take under 2.5%. Nominal health characterized the donors when sampled, though unrecorded immune exposures were likely.

Specimen: PBMCs. The TCR was taken from an older woman in good health and CMV-seropositive. The chain joins TRBV10-2 to TRBJ2-1; possible D gene TRBD2, 5 bases. CDR3 in amino acids: CASSESSSRPYNEQFF. CDR3 sequence (DNA): TGCGCCAGCAGTGAGTCTTCTAGCAGACCCTACAATGAGCAGTTCTTC.